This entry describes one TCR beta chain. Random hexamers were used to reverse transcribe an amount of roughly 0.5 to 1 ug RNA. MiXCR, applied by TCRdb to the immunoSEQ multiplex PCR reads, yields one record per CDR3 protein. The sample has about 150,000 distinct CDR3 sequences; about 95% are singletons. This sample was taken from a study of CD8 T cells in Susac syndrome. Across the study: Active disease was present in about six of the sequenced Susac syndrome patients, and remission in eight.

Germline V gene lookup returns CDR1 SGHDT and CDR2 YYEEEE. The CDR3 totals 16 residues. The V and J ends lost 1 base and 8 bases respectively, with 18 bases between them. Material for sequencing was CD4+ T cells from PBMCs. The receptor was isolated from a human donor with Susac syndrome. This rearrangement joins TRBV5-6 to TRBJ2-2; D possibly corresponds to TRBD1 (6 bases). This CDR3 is CASSLLVGASIGELFF. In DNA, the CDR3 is TGTGCCAGCAGCTTGTTGGTGGGGGCCTCCATTGGGGAGCTGTTTTTT.